The following is a T cell receptor beta chain sequence with its context. Which antigen it targets is not known. No clone much larger than this one lies a single base away; base qualities are absent. The sample is drawn from a study of blood T cell repertoires in COVID-19 (dated by TCRdb to 2020 to 2022). With respect to the entire study: Collaborator samples came from the United States, Italy and Spain and covered acute and convalescent phases of COVID-19. The material from the prospective study consisted of cDNA or gDNA derived from T cells, B-cell-depleted T cells, or PBMCs. Samples were obtained from the ongoing ImmuneRACE study (first 160 participants) and from 1,000 to 1,500 subjects provided by 6 global collaborators. Subjects who had been exposed to COVID-19, were actively infected with it, or had recovered from it provided the deeply sampled blood TCRbeta repertoires that made up the dataset. The repertoires were made available in a free public database intended to serve as a resource for research on the immune response to SARS-CoV-2. Where available, HLA class I and class II types were obtained from metadata supplied by the sample provider rather than from assay-based typing. A de-identified subject ID, COVID-19 status, age in years and sex were almost always included in the sample metadata. Paper-wide results and their limitations: The amount of clinical and demographic metadata varied by source and participant and was provided uncurated.

Collaborating institutions collected whole blood in K2EDTA tubes following their own protocols. For TCRbeta analysis, collaborators shipped samples as frozen whole blood, isolated PBMCs, or DNA extracted from either of those sample types. TCRbeta CDR3 regions were amplified from genomic DNA using the immunoSEQ Assay, a bias-controlled multiplex PCR. Processing in the source paper ran as follows. Within the assay, amplification of reference gene primers was used to estimate how many nucleated cells each sample contained. Sequence reads were collapsed and filtered to measure the absolute abundance of every unique TCRbeta CDR3 rearrangement. Productive Simpson clonality was computed per sample as the square root of Simpson's diversity index over productive rearrangements. TCRdb stores this immuneACCESS table with in-frame sequences only. Part of the clones is absent; in the studies checked, under half of the shortfall reflects unresolved V genes, and no reason is known for the rest. V, J and clone size are those of that table, while D and trimming were read from the DNA. This sample lists 70,000 or so clones; over 75% were detected once. Jointly, the top ten make up roughly 9.7% of the sample.

The CDR3 covers 14 residues, taking in both the cysteine and the phenylalanine. Kept here is only the CDR3 DNA, which spans 42 bases and is read in frame from base 1. For this chain, trimming is 4 bases at the V end and 5 bases at the J end, and the number of junction bases without a gene match is 3. The germline V gene (reference sequence) sets CDR1 to MNHEY and CDR2 to SMNVEV. The sample comprised peripheral blood. Recombination connected TRBV27 to TRBJ1-3, with TRBD1 identical over 9 junction bases. The clonotype comes from a human donor in a cohort sampled during active COVID-19. CDR3 protein: CASSSTGGRNTIYF. At the DNA level, the sequence is TGTGCCAGCAGTTCAACAGGGGGCAGAAACACCATATATTTT.